The next 13 T cell receptor beta chains were all read from a single sample in a study of T cells in Graves' hyperthyroidism and ophthalmopathy (dated by TCRdb to the late 2010s). Libraries were constructed by multiplex PCR. Reads for this sample came from an Illumina HiSeq 2000. TCR beta CDR3 regions were amplified from RNA transcripts. A first-round RT-PCR of the TCR CDR3 used the HTBI primer set with the Qiagen OneStep RT-PCR kit. The raw public reads went through TCRdb reprocessing: fastp at Q25, MiXCR clone calling, in-frame beta chains kept. All rows with the same CDR3 protein become a single entry with the most common DNA and genes. This sample lists approximately 530,000 distinct CDR3 sequences; over 15% were detected once. The ten largest account for around a sixth of the sample. Sequencing was carried out using blood. These receptors were taken from a woman younger than 35 with Graves' hyperthyroidism.

This clonotype appeared a few times. This rearrangement joins TRBV6-1 to TRBJ1-1; 9 bases align to TRBD1. V shed 6 bases and J 7 bases; nucleotides not matched to a gene: 6. The CDR3 spans 13 residues. CDR1 MNHNS and CDR2 SASEGT come from the germline V gene. CDR3 sequence reads: CASRTDRGIEAFF. CDR3 DNA sequence: TGTGCCAGCAGGACCGACAGGGGGATTGAAGCTTTCTTT.

This clonotype was seen many times. This chain connects TRBV20-1 to TRBJ2-5, with TRBD1 matching 9 bases. Germline V gene sequence: CDR1 DFQATT, CDR2 SNEGSKA (reference sequence). J gave up 5 bases and V 2 bases, and 9 bases lay outside the gene matches. The CDR3 length is 15 residues. CDR3 bases: TGCAGTGCTAGAACACAGGGGGCCGTTCGGGAGACCCAGTACTTC. Protein sequence: CSARTQGAVRETQYF.

The CDR3 loop reads CASSLRDLGENTEAFF. In DNA, the CDR3 is TGTGCCAGCAGCTTGAGGGACCTAGGGGAGAACACTGAAGCTTTCTTT. The chain carries TRBV5-5 and TRBJ1-1, with a tentative D call TRBD1 (5 bases). Germline CDR1 is SGHKS and CDR2 is YYEKEE (reference sequence). CDR3 length equals 16 residues. Between the trimmed V and J ends, which lost 1 base and 1 base, there was a span of 14 bases.

V is TRBV29-1 and J is TRBJ2-5, with D possibly TRBD1 on 5 matching bases. V lost 4 bases and J lost 7, with 16 bases in between. In germline, CDR1 is SQVTM, CDR2 ANQGSEA. CDR3 length: 13 amino acids. CDR3 sequence: CSVGTRAQGTQYF. The CDR3 nucleotides are TGCAGCGTTGGTACCCGCGCCCAGGGGACCCAGTACTTC.

This clonotype was seen more than once but under ten times. The rearrangement uses TRBV28 and TRBJ2-1; 12 nucleotides match TRBD2. V was pared by 10 bases and J by 10 bases, with 11 bases of the junction left unmatched. CDR1 MDHEN and CDR2 SYDVKM come from the germline V gene. CDR3 size: 14 residues. CDR3 coding DNA: TGTGCCACCTTTCCTAGCGGGAGGGCCCGCGAGCAGTTCTTC. It encodes CATFPSGRAREQFF.

This clonotype was counted ten times or more. The chain recombines TRBV20-1 with TRBJ1-1, with D unclear. Germline V CDR1 and CDR2: DFQATT, SNEGSKA (reference sequence). Trimming removed 6 bases from V and 8 bases from J, with 19 bases in between. The CDR3 sequence is 13 residues long. The CDR3 DNA is TGCAGTGCCCCGTTCGTGGAGATTAGAGAAGCTTTCTTT. Amino acids: CSAPFVEIREAFF.

This clonotype was seen only a few times. V usage is TRBV11-2 and J usage is TRBJ2-1; either TRBD1 or TRBD2 may fit D (6 bases each). CDR3 length equals 18 residues. Germline V lookup: CDR1 SGHAT, CDR2 FQNNGV. V lost 5 bases and J lost 0, with 20 bases in between. This CDR3 reads CASSAESGAPSSYNEQFF. The CDR3 bases are TGTGCCAGCAGCGCCGAGTCGGGGGCCCCGAGCTCCTACAATGAGCAGTTCTTC.

This clonotype was picked up many times. The chain uses TRBV20-1 and TRBJ2-5; TRBD1 aligns across 9 bases. Germline lookup yields CDR1 DFQATT and CDR2 SNEGSKA (reference sequence). This CDR3 comprises 13 residues. J was trimmed by 7 bases and V by 8 bases; bases with no gene match: 11. CDR3 nucleotides: TGCAGTCAGAACCCGGGACAGGGTACGACCCAGTACTTC. Protein product: CSQNPGQGTTQYF.

This clonotype appeared a few times. A much larger clone lies a single base off, so this may be a read error. This chain joins TRBV28 and TRBJ1-1; D unclear. Trimming pared 7 bases from V and 3 bases from J, leaving 12 bases between. From germline, CDR1 is MDHEN and CDR2 SYDVKM. This CDR3 is 13 amino acids long. The CDR3 sequence is CASNSFMDTEAFF. CDR3 bases: TGTGCCAGCAACTCTTTTATGGACACTGAAGCTTTCTTT.

This clonotype came up many times. The genes are TRBV25-1 and TRBJ2-7; the match to TRBD2 covers 9 bases. V was clipped by 1 base and J by 5 bases; unmatched bases: 6. Germline assignment: CDR1 MGHDK and CDR2 SYGVNS. The CDR3 extends over 15 amino acids. The CDR3 loop is CASSELSSGRHEQYF. The CDR3 DNA reads TGTGCCAGCAGTGAATTGAGTAGCGGGAGACACGAGCAGTACTTC.

This clonotype showed up many times. The chain employs TRBV20-1 and TRBJ2-1; possible D gene TRBD2, 5 bases. V was pared by 3 bases and J by 10 bases, with 13 bases between. The CDR3 has 12 residues. CDR1 is DFQATT, CDR2 SNEGSKA, per germline (reference sequence). In DNA form, the CDR3 reads TGCAGTGCTAGTAACGGGGTTTGGGAGCAGTTCTTC. Translation gives CSASNGVWEQFF.

This clonotype was counted many times. V usage is TRBV12-3 or TRBV12-4 and J usage is TRBJ2-3; TRBD1 is a possible D gene (6 bases). This CDR3 has 16 residues. Between the trimmed V and J ends, which lost 6 bases and 0 bases, there was a span of 16 bases. CDR3 nucleotide sequence: TGTGCCAGCAGCCGACGGACAGTACCTAGCACAGATACGCAGTATTTT. Translation: CASSRRTVPSTDTQYF.

The sample holds many counts of this clonotype. The chain links TRBV11-2 to TRBJ2-4, with TRBD2 matching 9 bases. The germline CDR1 and CDR2 sequences are SGHAT and FQNNGV. CDR3 length: 18 residues. V was clipped by 1 base and J by 3 bases; unmatched bases: 10. CDR3 DNA: TGTGCCAGCAGCTTAGGTAGCGGGAGACTTTTAGACAAAAACATTCAGTACTTC. Its protein is CASSLGSGRLLDKNIQYF.